Listed below are T cell receptor beta chains from one sample, sequenced in a study of technical replicates of blood from a few donors. Libraries were prepared by immunoSEQ multiplex PCR; TCRdb keeps only in-frame clonotypes and omits some of them. The sample includes just over 95,000 clones, approximately 94% seen only once; the top ten take roughly 0.23%. The sequencing input was T cells isolated from PBMCs. Receptors originate from a human donor in good health. The CDR3 runs from the conserved cysteine through the conserved F or W. A D gene is named only where the DNA matches it firmly. The size entry is marked missing in some rows and otherwise reads once, few, many or a size class.

clone_size	d_call	v_call	cdr3_length	j_call	cdr3_aa	cdr3_nt
.	.	TRBV6-5	14	TRBJ1-1	CASSYRGWAPEAFF	TGTGCCAGCAGTTACCGGGGATGGGCGCCTGAAGCTTTCTTT
.	.	TRBV5-5	13	TRBJ1-1	CASSLLSGDEAFF	TGTGCCAGCAGCTTATTGTCCGGGGATGAAGCTTTCTTT
.	.	TRBV2	13	TRBJ1-1	CASSEIENTEAFF	TGTGCCAGCAGTGAGATAGAAAACACTGAAGCTTTCTTT
.	.	TRBV4-1	16	TRBJ1-2	CASSPSPGEPNYGYTF	TGCGCCAGCAGCCCCTCCCCGGGGGAGCCAAACTATGGCTACACCTTC
.	.	TRBV2	13	TRBJ1-1	CASLGLMNTEAFF	TGTGCCAGCCTGGGACTGATGAACACTGAAGCTTTCTTT
.	TRBD2	TRBV10-3	16	TRBJ2-1	CAISGLAGSSYNEQFF	TGTGCCATCAGCGGACTAGCGGGTTCTTCCTACAATGAGCAGTTCTTC
.	TRBD2	TRBV5-1	17	TRBJ2-2	CASSSNPGLADAGELFF	TGCGCCAGCAGCTCCAATCCGGGACTAGCGGACGCCGGGGAGCTGTTTTTT
.	.	TRBV6-6	15	TRBJ2-3	CASSRIIRGTDTQYF	TGTGCCAGCAGCCGAATAATACGGGGCACAGATACGCAGTATTTT
.	.	TRBV18	16	TRBJ2-5	CASSLVTSGVKETQYF	TGTGCCAGCTCACTCGTGACTTCCGGGGTAAAAGAGACCCAGTACTTC
.	TRBD1	TRBV14	13	TRBJ2-7	CASSQGTALEQYF	TGTGCCAGCAGCCAGGGGACAGCCCTCGAGCAGTACTTC
.	TRBD2	TRBV7-9	14	TRBJ2-1	CAIPLAGRPDEQFF	TGTGCCATCCCCCTAGCGGGACGCCCGGATGAGCAGTTCTTC
.	.	TRBV25-1	14	TRBJ2-7	CASSPAGMIYEQYF	TGTGCCAGCAGTCCGGCAGGGATGATCTACGAGCAGTACTTC
.	.	TRBV15	15	TRBJ2-4	CATSHEQVAKNIQYF	TGTGCCACCAGCCACGAACAGGTAGCCAAAAACATTCAGTACTTC
.	.	TRBV13	15	TRBJ1-1	CASSPNPRVNTEAFF	TGTGCCAGCAGCCCAAACCCCAGGGTTAACACTGAAGCTTTCTTT
.	.	TRBV5-1	16	TRBJ2-3	CASSFGGRSSTDTQYF	TGCGCCAGCAGCTTTGGGGGGAGATCTAGCACAGATACGCAGTATTTT
.	TRBD2	TRBV6-5	14	TRBJ2-7	CASSYSGSSYEQYF	TGTGCCAGCAGTTACAGCGGGAGTTCCTACGAGCAGTACTTC
.	.	TRBV6-1	12	TRBJ1-2	CASSPGTYGYTF	TGTGCCAGCAGCCCCGGGACATATGGCTACACCTTC
.	TRBD2	TRBV7-6	16	TRBJ2-7	CASSTGLAESSYEQYF	TGTGCCAGCAGCACGGGACTAGCGGAGAGCTCCTACGAGCAGTACTTC
.	.	TRBV15	13	TRBJ1-5	CATSRDSYQPQHF	TGTGCCACCAGCAGAGATAGTTATCAGCCCCAGCATTTT
.	.	TRBV18	13	TRBJ1-2	CASSPPLGLGYTF	TGTGCCAGCTCACCACCTCTGGGCCTTGGCTACACCTTC
.	.	TRBV4-2	16	TRBJ1-2	CASSQDTGSRPYGYTF	TGTGCCAGCAGCCAAGATACGGGTTCTCGACCCTATGGCTACACCTTC
.	.	TRBV11-3	14	TRBJ2-7	CASSDGLSSYEQYF	TGTGCCAGCAGCGATGGACTTTCCTCCTACGAGCAGTACTTC
.	.	TRBV6-1	14	TRBJ2-5	CASSGPLGGETQYF	TGTGCCAGCAGTGGGCCGCTCGGAGGGGAGACCCAGTACTTC
.	.	TRBV6-5	13	TRBJ1-2	CASSYSKTFGYTF	TGTGCCAGCAGTTACTCAAAAACATTTGGCTACACCTTC
.	.	TRBV4-2	13	TRBJ1-1	CASSQDRDTEAFF	TGTGCCAGCAGCCAAGACAGGGACACTGAAGCTTTCTTT
.	TRBD2	TRBV19	15	TRBJ2-7	CASSMSAGGAHEQYF	TGTGCCAGTAGTATGTCAGCGGGAGGAGCCCACGAGCAGTACTTC
few	.	TRBV30	14	TRBJ1-1	CAWSFGQLNTEAFF	TGTGCCTGGAGTTTCGGACAGCTGAACACTGAAGCTTTCTTT
.	.	TRBV4-2	15	TRBJ2-7	CASSQGVGGSYEQYF	TGTGCCAGCAGCCAAGGCGTCGGGGGATCCTACGAGCAGTACTTC
few	TRBD1	TRBV4-1	14	TRBJ1-1	CASSQVGTGTEAFF	TGCGCCAGCAGCCAAGTCGGGACAGGGACTGAAGCTTTCTTT
.	TRBD2	TRBV6-5	14	TRBJ2-1	CASSPEGLLNEQFF	TGTGCCAGCAGCCCGGAGGGACTACTCAATGAGCAGTTCTTC
.	.	TRBV6-1	11	TRBJ2-5	CASSYPGAQYF	TGTGCCAGCTCTTACCCCGGGGCCCAGTACTTC
.	TRBD2	TRBV5-1	16	TRBJ2-5	CASSLGAAGAEETQYF	TGCGCCAGCAGCTTGGGGGCAGCGGGGGCGGAAGAGACCCAGTACTTC
.	TRBD2	TRBV5-1	15	TRBJ2-1	CASSLALGRVNEQFF	TGCGCCAGCAGCTTGGCCCTCGGGAGGGTCAATGAGCAGTTCTTC
.	TRBD2	TRBV5-5	19	TRBJ2-3	CASIFLSLQRGVSTDTQYF	TGTGCCAGCATTTTCCTATCCCTTCAGCGGGGCGTAAGCACAGATACGCAGTATTTT
.	.	TRBV4-1	12	TRBJ1-2	CASSQADWGYTF	TGCGCCAGCAGCCAAGCCGACTGGGGCTACACCTTC
.	.	TRBV9	13	TRBJ2-5	CASSPIARGTQYF	TGTGCCAGCAGCCCCATAGCCCGGGGGACCCAGTACTTC
.	.	TRBV6-4	16	TRBJ2-3	CASSDSGGTGTDTQYF	TGTGCCAGCAGTGACTCCGGCGGGACAGGCACAGATACGCAGTATTTT
.	TRBD1	TRBV5-1	13	TRBJ2-7	CASTPQGEYEQYF	TGCGCCAGCACCCCTCAGGGGGAGTACGAGCAGTACTTC
.	.	TRBV4-2	14	TRBJ2-5	CASSQAQAGETQYF	TGTGCCAGCAGCCAAGCTCAAGCAGGGGAGACCCAGTACTTC
.	.	TRBV27	15	TRBJ1-5	CASSPLGGGNQPQHF	TGTGCCAGCAGCCCCCTCGGCGGAGGCAATCAGCCCCAGCATTTT
.	.	TRBV30	14	TRBJ2-3	CAWTAGQGTDTQYF	TGTGCCTGGACGGCAGGGCAAGGCACAGATACGCAGTATTTT
.	TRBD2	TRBV28	23	TRBJ2-6	CASTSTANPSGRSPNSGANVLTF	TGTGCCAGCACCAGTACAGCGAACCCTAGCGGGAGGTCCCCCAACTCTGGGGCCAACGTCCTGACTTTC
.	TRBD2	TRBV5-6	18	TRBJ2-5	CASSRPTPSGGFLRTQYF	TGTGCCAGCAGCCGACCCACCCCGAGCGGGGGGTTTCTGAGGACCCAGTACTTC
.	.	TRBV2	18	TRBJ2-1	CASSKTEWVTNLPNEQFF	TGTGCCAGCAGTAAAACAGAGTGGGTTACCAATCTCCCCAATGAGCAGTTCTTC
.	TRBD2	TRBV10-3	19	TRBJ2-3	CAISESGTSGILRKDTQYF	TGTGCCATCAGCGAATCAGGGACTAGCGGGATCCTCCGGAAAGATACGCAGTATTTT
.	.	TRBV6-5	14	TRBJ2-6	CASSSGRKANVLTF	TGTGCCAGCAGCTCCGGGAGAAAGGCCAACGTCCTGACTTTC
once	TRBD2	TRBV4-1	16	TRBJ2-5	CASSPRLAGGEETQYF	TGCGCCAGCAGCCCAAGACTAGCGGGAGGGGAAGAGACCCAGTACTTC
.	TRBD1	TRBV9	13	TRBJ1-2	CASGTGSAYGYTF	TGTGCCTCGGGGACAGGGTCTGCCTATGGCTACACCTTC
once	.	TRBV27	15	TRBJ2-7	CASRPDNGGAYEQYF	TGTGCCAGCAGACCCGACAACGGAGGGGCCTACGAGCAGTACTTC
once	.	TRBV11-3	15	TRBJ2-2	CASSLDLYGAGELFF	TGTGCCAGCAGCTTAGATCTGTACGGAGCCGGGGAGCTGTTTTTT
.	TRBD2	TRBV18	16	TRBJ2-2	CASSTGTSGNTGELFF	TGTGCCAGCTCAACTGGGACTAGCGGCAACACCGGGGAGCTGTTTTTT
.	TRBD2	TRBV5-1	15	TRBJ2-1	CATRDPRSGNNEQFF	TGCGCCACCAGAGACCCACGCAGCGGGAACAATGAGCAGTTCTTC
.	TRBD1	TRBV6-5	14	TRBJ1-1	CASTGTGQNTEAFF	TGTGCCAGCACCGGGACAGGCCAGAACACTGAAGCTTTCTTT